One sample yielded the 3 T cell receptor beta chains listed below, sequenced in a study of technical replicates of blood from a handful of donors. Assay used: immunoSEQ multiplex PCR; TCRdb lists only in-frame clones, some missing. Of about 70,000 clones listed, around 97% are singletons. Sequenced sample: T cells isolated from PBMCs. These receptors were collected from a human donor in good health.

The chain uses TRBV11-3 and TRBJ1-1, with D hard to call. Germline values: CDR1 SGHNT, CDR2 YENEEA. V was shortened by 1 base and J by 4 bases, with 10 bases between the two germline ends. CDR3 length: 14 residues. The CDR3, as DNA: TGTGCCAGCAGCTTAGTAGGAGTAGGCACTGAAGCTTTCTTT. Translated, it gives CASSLVGVGTEAFF.

The rearrangement uses TRBV30 and TRBJ1-2; D gene unclear. In germline, CDR1 is GTSNPN, CDR2 SVGIG (reference sequence). The CDR3 is made up of 12 amino acids. The V and J ends lost 2 bases and 8 bases respectively, with 12 bases between them. CDR3 region: CAWSIPGGGYTF. The CDR3 DNA follows: TGTGCCTGGAGTATTCCGGGAGGCGGCTACACCTTC.

This sequence joins TRBV12-5 and TRBJ2-3; the D is unclear. CDR1 and CDR2 (germline): LGHNT, FRNRAP. Trimming removed 3 bases from V and 0 bases from J, with 7 bases in between. CDR3 length: 14 residues. The CDR3 sequence: CASGFPRSTDTQYF. In DNA form, the CDR3 reads TGTGCTAGTGGTTTCCCTCGGAGCACAGATACGCAGTATTTT. The whole variable domain, remainder taken from reference TRBV12-5 and TRBJ2-3, is DARVTQTPRHKVTEMGQEVTMRCQPILGHNTVFWYRQTMMQGLELLAYFRNRAPLDDSGMPKDRFSAEMPDATLATLKIQPSEPRDSAVYFCASGFPRSTDTQYFGPGTRLTVL.